This T cell receptor beta chain derives from a study of blood T cell repertoires in COVID-19. Across the study: The study drew acute and convalescent COVID-19 samples from the United States, Italy and Spain. From T cells, B-cell-depleted T cells, or PBMCs came the material, which was cDNA or gDNA.

Original processing methods: Reference gene primer amplification in the assay estimated nucleated cell counts. Assay used: immunoSEQ multiplex PCR; TCRdb lists only in-frame clones, some missing. The V and J calls and the clone size are those of that table, but D and trimming were determined from the DNA. This table holds some 62,000 clones, around 76% found once. With V trimmed by 4 bases and J by 2 bases, 7 bases remained unmatched. Germline V CDR1 and CDR2: SGHRS, YFSETQ. The CDR3 loop spans 15 amino acids. This TCR was recovered from a human donor in a cohort sampled during active COVID-19. The sample was peripheral blood. V and J are TRBV5-1 and TRBJ2-5; 8 positions match TRBD2. DNA of the CDR3: TGCGCCAGCAGCGACTTCTTAGCGGGACAAGAGACCCAGTACTTC. Translated, it gives CASSDFLAGQETQYF.